Each of the 16 T cell receptor beta chains below was sequenced from the same sample in a study of blood T cell repertoires in COVID-19 (TCRdb year 2020). The library relied on the immunoSEQ multiplex PCR assay. TCRdb took over this immuneACCESS table, retaining in-frame rearrangements with V and J assigned. Such tables are incomplete; in checked studies, under half of the missing clones stem from an unresolved V gene, and the remainder is unexplained. Across this sample there are some 200,000 clones, with 75% to 85% seen only once. The ten largest account for about 9% of the sample. The sample taken for sequencing was peripheral blood. The receptors stem from a man in his forties or fifties with active or convalescent COVID-19.

V usage is TRBV7-2 and J usage is TRBJ1-3; possibly TRBD1 for D (5 bases). The CDR3 consists of 15 residues. V lost 3 bases and J lost 0, with 9 bases in between. In germline, CDR1 is SGHTA, CDR2 FQGNSA. The CDR3 here is CASSFGGVSGNTIYF. The DNA for the CDR3 is TGTGCCAGCAGCTTCGGGGGGGTCTCTGGAAACACCATATATTTT.

This sequence joins TRBV14 and TRBJ2-3, with 8 bases identical to TRBD2. Trimming removed 4 bases from V and 9 bases from J; junction bases left unmatched: 3. The CDR3 runs to 12 residues. Germline CDR1 is SGHDN and CDR2 is FVKESK. DNA of the CDR3: TGTGCCAGCAGCCCGGGGGGGCCGACGCAGTATTTT. Protein: CASSPGGPTQYF.

The V call is TRBV7-9, the J call TRBJ1-2, with 10 positions matching TRBD1. CDR1 is SEHNR, CDR2 FQNEAQ, per germline (reference sequence). Trimming cost V 5 bases and J 4 bases; bases outside gene matches: 13. The CDR3 length is 17 residues. The CDR3 DNA reads TGTGCCAGCAGCCCAGGGACAGGGGCCGACGGGGGCTATGGCTACACCTTC. This codes for CASSPGTGADGGYGYTF.

This chain uses TRBV5-6 with TRBJ2-5, with 8 bases fitting TRBD2. Germline V lookup: CDR1 SGHDT, CDR2 YYEEEE. CDR3 length: 14 residues. Losses at the gene ends were 2 bases for V and 3 bases for J; bases not matched to a gene: 3. The CDR3 here is CASSFTGGEETQYF. The CDR3 DNA reads as TGTGCCAGCAGCTTCACGGGAGGGGAAGAGACCCAGTACTTC.

CDR3 DNA: TGTGCCAGCAGTGAACAGCTAGCAAACTATGGCTACACCTTC. Translation: CASSEQLANYGYTF. This sequence joins TRBV2 and TRBJ1-2, with D uncertain. V lost 2 bases and J 2 bases, leaving 9 bases between the germline ends. The CDR3 is 14 residues long. Germline V gene sequence: CDR1 SNHLY, CDR2 FYNNEI.

The genes are TRBV23-1 and TRBJ2-3, with unresolved D. TRBV23-1 is flagged as an ORF with uncertain function. The CDR3 has 14 residues. Trimming took 0 bases from V and 2 from J, leaving 6 bases between them. The CDR3: CASSQSRITDTQYF. In nucleotides, the CDR3 is TGCGCCAGCAGTCAATCGAGGATCACAGATACGCAGTATTTT.

Comment on this clone: The same CDR3 can be traced to other DNA sequences in this sample. The gene calls are TRBV4-3 and TRBJ1-4; tentatively, D is TRBD1 (5 bases). The CDR3 spans 17 residues. CDR1 is LGHNA, CDR2 YSLEER, per germline. Trimming removed 0 bases from V and 0 bases from J, with 11 bases in between. CDR3: CASSQERGSATNEKLFF. In DNA, the CDR3 is TGCGCCAGCAGCCAAGAAAGGGGCAGTGCAACTAATGAAAAACTGTTTTTT.

This chain uses TRBV4-2 with TRBJ1-4; the D gene is possibly TRBD1 (6 bases). Trimming shortened V by 4 bases and J by 0 bases, and 12 bases separated the two germline ends. The CDR3 covers 16 residues. The V gene's germline CDR1 is LGHNA and CDR2 YNFKEQ. The CDR3 loop is CASSLVQGATNEKLFF. Written as DNA, the CDR3 is TGTGCCAGCAGCCTGGTACAGGGAGCAACTAATGAAAAACTGTTTTTT.

The V gene is TRBV19, the J gene TRBJ1-2; 10 bases map to TRBD1. Trimming at V came to 3 bases and at J to 6 bases, leaving 1 base not matched to a gene. CDR3 length: 13 residues. The germline V gene encodes CDR1 LNHDA and CDR2 SQIVND (reference sequence). CDR3 DNA: TGTGCCAGTAGTATGGACAGGGGGGATGGCTACACCTTC. This sequence encodes CASSMDRGDGYTF.

The chain combines TRBV4-1 with TRBJ1-1; possibly TRBD1 for D (5 bases). This CDR3 is built from 15 residues. Germline lookup yields CDR1 MGHRA and CDR2 YSYEKL. V lost 0 bases, J lost 1 base, and 9 bases lay in between. CDR3 nucleotide sequence: TGCGCCAGCAGCCAAGATCCCACAGGGAACACTGAAGCTTTCTTT. The encoded protein is CASSQDPTGNTEAFF.

This chain uses TRBV4-2 with TRBJ2-5; D ambiguous. From germline, CDR1 is LGHNA and CDR2 YNFKEQ. Trimming removed 0 bases at V and 6 bases at J, with 14 bases between. The CDR3 covers 15 residues. This CDR3 reads CASSQDTTEYQTQYF. CDR3 in DNA: TGTGCCAGCAGCCAAGATACTACCGAATACCAGACCCAGTACTTC.

The rearrangement uses TRBV24-1 and TRBJ2-5; 11 bases map to TRBD2. Germline CDR1 KGHDR, CDR2 SFDVKD. There are 15 residues in the CDR3. V dropped 4 bases and J dropped 5; count of bases not matched to a gene: 5. Here the CDR3 reads CATSDLAGGPETQYF. In DNA form, the CDR3 reads TGTGCCACCAGTGACTTAGCGGGAGGGCCCGAGACCCAGTACTTC.

The CDR3 DNA sequence: TGCAGCGTTGGGGGCAGGTCCTATGGCTACACCTTC. Amino acids: CSVGGRSYGYTF. This chain links TRBV29-1 with TRBJ1-2, with D maybe TRBD1 (5 bases). The V gene lost 4 bases and the J gene lost 4 bases, with 10 bases spanning the gap. Germline values: CDR1 SQVTM, CDR2 ANQGSEA. The CDR3 has 12 amino acids.

CDR3 sequence: CASSSFPGQNTEAFF. In nucleotides, the CDR3 is TGCGCCAGCAGCTCTTTTCCGGGACAGAACACTGAAGCTTTCTTT. V and J are TRBV4-1 and TRBJ1-1, with D possibly matching TRBD1 (6 bases). CDR1 and CDR2 (germline): MGHRA, YSYEKL. The CDR3 sequence is 15 residues long. With 5 bases removed from V and 1 base from J, the gap between germline ends came to 14 bases.

CDR3 residues: CASSALGSSYEQYF. The CDR3 DNA follows: TGTGCCAGCAGCGCTCTAGGGAGCTCCTACGAGCAGTACTTC. The rearrangement joins TRBV9 to TRBJ2-7, with D perhaps TRBD2 (5 bases). The CDR3 extends over 14 amino acids. Trimming left V 3 bases short and J 0 bases short, with 10 bases between. The germline V gene encodes CDR1 SGDLS and CDR2 YYNGEE.

V gene TRBV7-2 combines with J gene TRBJ2-1, with 7 bases that match TRBD1. J lost 8 bases, V lost 5 bases, and 18 bases had no gene match. Germline CDR1 SGHTA, CDR2 FQGNSA. This CDR3 comprises 17 residues. The CDR3 reads CASSRPPGTAHIDEQFF. CDR3 DNA: TGTGCCAGCAGCCGTCCCCCCGGGACAGCCCACATCGATGAGCAGTTCTTC.